This T cell receptor (beta chain) was retrieved from a study of control samples from healthy donors and cancer patients. Germline V CDR1 and CDR2: SGHDT, YYEEEE. Between the trimmed V and J ends, which lost 1 base and 2 bases, there was a span of 9 bases. CDR3 length: 14 residues. The assay was immunoSEQ multiplex PCR, and TCRdb's table has in-frame clones only and misses some. The data hold tens of thousands of clones, with roughly 90% observed a single time. What was sequenced was PBMCs. The TCR comes from a woman between 45 and 65 years old with colorectal cancer. The V call is TRBV5-6, the J call TRBJ1-2, with D perhaps matching TRBD1 (5 bases). In nucleotides, the CDR3 is TGTGCCAGCAGCTTGCTAGGGGTGAACTATGGCTACACCTTC. It translates to CASSLLGVNYGYTF.